The clone carrying this T cell receptor (beta chain) came up many times. The study based diagnoses on clinical symptoms, serum thyroxine and TRAb, thyroid ultrasound and orbital computed tomography. RNA transcripts yielded amplified TCR beta CDR3 regions. The primer set for the first-round RT-PCR of the TCR CDR3 was HTBI. TCRdb re-called the multiplex PCR reads through MiXCR, storing one row per CDR3 protein. This sample has roughly 240,000 distinct CDR3 sequences, with approximately 23% found just once. These data are taken from a study of T cells in Graves' hyperthyroidism and ophthalmopathy. The clonotype was recovered from a woman aged 40 to 50 with Graves' ophthalmopathy. Material: blood.

The CDR3 loop reads CASSVWGQPQHF. The CDR3, as DNA: TGTGCCAGCAGCGTATGGGGTCAGCCCCAGCATTTT. V is TRBV5-5 and J is TRBJ1-5, with D unresolved. V was trimmed by 4 bases and J by 6 bases, leaving 8 bases between them. The CDR3 spans 12 residues. Germline CDR1 is SGHKS and CDR2 is YYEKEE (reference sequence).